This entry concerns a single TCR beta chain. Its antigen is as yet unknown. The donors were in the roughly 120-subject validation cohort, distinct from the roughly 700-subject first cohort. The sample comes from a study of cytomegalovirus exposure and HLA in healthy donors. TCRdb's table, derived via immunoSEQ multiplex PCR, lists solely in-frame clones and lacks some. The sample carries 120,000 or so clones, roughly nine tenths recorded once. Overall study findings and caveats: The classifier, whose performance was assessed in both the original and validation cohorts, reportedly diagnosed cytomegalovirus status with high specificity and sensitivity.

CDR1 is MDHEN, CDR2 SYDVKM, per germline. Trimming left V 7 bases short and J 4 bases short, with 7 bases between. The CDR3 runs to 11 residues. Sequenced material: PBMCs. The V gene is TRBV28, the J gene TRBJ1-1; D gene uncertain. The TCR sequence derives from a woman in her late teens or twenties in good health and CMV-seronegative. The CDR3 sequence is CASIVATEAFF. CDR3 bases: TGTGCCAGCATTGTAGCCACTGAAGCTTTCTTT.